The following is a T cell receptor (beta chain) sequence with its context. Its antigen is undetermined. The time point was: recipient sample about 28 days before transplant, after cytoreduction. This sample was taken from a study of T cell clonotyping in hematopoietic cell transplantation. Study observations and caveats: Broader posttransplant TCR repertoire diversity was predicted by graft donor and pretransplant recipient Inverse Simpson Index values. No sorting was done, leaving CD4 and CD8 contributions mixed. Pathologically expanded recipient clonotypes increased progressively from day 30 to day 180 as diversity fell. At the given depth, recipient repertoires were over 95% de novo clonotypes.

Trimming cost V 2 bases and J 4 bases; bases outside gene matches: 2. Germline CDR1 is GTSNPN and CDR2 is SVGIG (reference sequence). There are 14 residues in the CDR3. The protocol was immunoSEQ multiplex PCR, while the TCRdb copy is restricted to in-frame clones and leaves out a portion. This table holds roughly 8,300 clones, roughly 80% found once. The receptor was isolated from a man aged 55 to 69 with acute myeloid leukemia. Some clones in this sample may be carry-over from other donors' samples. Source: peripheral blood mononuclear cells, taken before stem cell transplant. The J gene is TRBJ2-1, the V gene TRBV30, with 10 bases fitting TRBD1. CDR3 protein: CAWSRTGGYNEQFF. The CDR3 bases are TGTGCCTGGAGTCGGACAGGGGGGTACAATGAGCAGTTCTTC.